The 27 T cell receptor beta chains below were found in one sample sequenced in a study of blood T cell repertoires in COVID-19 (dated by TCRdb to about 2020). The library was made by the immunoSEQ multiplex PCR assay. In its TCRdb copy, this immuneACCESS table keeps in-frame sequences only and misses some clones. Where compared with another copy, unresolved V genes explain less than half of these, and the others have no known cause. The sample includes more than 95,000 clones, with more than 80% observed a single time. Together, the top ten hold about 27% of the sample. Sequenced input: peripheral blood. The source of these receptors is a man aged 60-69 years with acute or convalescent COVID-19.

V gene TRBV7-2 combines with J gene TRBJ2-5, with 11 bases fitting TRBD2. Germline loops: CDR1 SGHTA, CDR2 FQGNSA. The CDR3 has 17 amino acids. Unmatched junction bases numbered 11, after V lost 3 bases and J lost 5 bases. In DNA form, the CDR3 reads TGTGCCAGCAGCTTGGGGGAAACTAGCGGGAGTGGCGAGACCCAGTACTTC. It codes for CASSLGETSGSGETQYF.

V and J are TRBV19 and TRBJ2-5; 7 bases align to TRBD2. Germline CDR1 reads LNHDA; CDR2 reads SQIVND (reference sequence). This CDR3 contains 12 residues. V gave up 9 bases and J gave up 13 bases; unmatched junction bases: 14. The CDR3, as DNA: TGTGCCAGCGGACTGACCGGGACTATTGGGTACTTC. Its protein product is CASGLTGTIGYF. Combining the CDR3 with reference TRBV19 and TRBJ2-5 gives the whole variable domain DGGITQSPKYLFRKEGQNVTLSCEQNLNHDAMYWYRQDPGQGLRLIYYSQIVNDFQKGDIAEGYSVSREKKESFPLTVTSAQKNPTAFYLCASGLTGTIGYFGPGTRLLVL.

CDR3 loop: CASSVGTGGGQPQHF. The CDR3 region has the DNA TGCGCCAGCAGCGTTGGGACAGGGGGCGGTCAGCCCCAGCATTTT. This chain uses TRBV5-1 with TRBJ1-5; 12 bases align to TRBD1. Germline lookup yields CDR1 SGHRS and CDR2 YFSETQ. V was clipped by 4 bases and J by 6 bases; unmatched bases: 5. This CDR3 has 15 amino acids.

The V call is TRBV28, the J call TRBJ2-4; the match to TRBD2 covers 8 bases. The CDR3 extends over 15 amino acids. Germline lookup yields CDR1 MDHEN and CDR2 SYDVKM. The J segment lost 4 bases and the V segment lost 9 bases, leaving 11 bases of the junction unmatched. The CDR3 DNA reads as TGTGCCAGTAGTACGACAGGCGGGGGGAAAAACATTCAGTACTTC. Translating it yields CASSTTGGGKNIQYF.

The chain is built from TRBV27 and TRBJ2-7, with TRBD1 matching 9 bases. There are 12 residues in the CDR3. Germline CDR1 reads MNHEY; CDR2 reads SMNVEV (reference sequence). V shed 7 bases and J 6 bases; nucleotides not matched to a gene: 4. The CDR3 DNA reads as TGTGCCAGCACCAAGGACAGGGGCGAGCAGTACGTC. Protein: CASTKDRGEQYV.

The chain couples TRBV7-9 to TRBJ2-2; D is ambiguous. The CDR3 sequence is 15 residues long. CDR1 and CDR2 (germline): SEHNR, FQNEAQ (reference sequence). V was shortened by 1 base and J by 8 bases, with 14 bases between the two germline ends. CDR3 sequence reads: CASSLGPTAMGELFF. The CDR3 nucleotides read TGTGCCAGCAGCTTAGGCCCGACTGCAATGGGGGAGCTGTTTTTT.

Only a few counts were recorded for this clone. This sequence joins TRBV5-1 and TRBJ2-2; 10 bases align to TRBD1. The trim removed 5 bases at V and 6 bases at J, leaving 10 bases unmatched. Per the germline V gene, CDR1 is SGHRS and CDR2 is YFSETQ. This CDR3 is built from 16 residues. CDR3 nucleotide sequence: TGCGCCAGCAGTTCCGGGACAGGGGTTTCACCCGGGGAGCTGTTTTTT. Its translation: CASSSGTGVSPGELFF.

V is TRBV7-9 and J is TRBJ2-5; 7 nucleotides line up with TRBD2. Germline-derived CDR1 and CDR2 are SEHNR and FQNEAQ (reference sequence). The CDR3 is made up of 14 amino acids. V gave up 5 bases and J gave up 4 bases; unmatched junction bases: 7. In DNA, the CDR3 is TGTGCCAGCAGCCAGGGCTGGGGGGGAGAGACCCAGTACTTC. Amino acids: CASSQGWGGETQYF.

This chain links TRBV27 with TRBJ2-1; D ambiguous. The CDR3 spans 15 residues. Between the trimmed V and J ends, which lost 0 bases and 0 bases, there was a span of 6 bases. Germline CDR1 and CDR2: MNHEY and SMNVEV (reference sequence). The CDR3 spells CASSLSSFSYNEQFF. The CDR3 nucleotides read TGTGCCAGCAGTTTATCCTCCTTCTCCTACAATGAGCAGTTCTTC.

J is TRBJ2-7 and V is TRBV5-4; 7 nucleotides align to TRBD2. Germline V gives CDR1 SGHNT, CDR2 YYREEE (reference sequence). The ends lost 3 bases at V and 9 bases at J; junction bases unmatched: 12. CDR3 length: 14 residues. The CDR3 nucleotides are TGTGCCAGCAGCTATCCTAGCGGACTATCGGGGCAGTACTTC. The encoded protein is CASSYPSGLSGQYF. The variable domain in full, completed from reference TRBV5-4 and TRBJ2-7, reads ETGVTQSPTHLIKTRGQQVTLRCSSQSGHNTVSWYQQALGQGPQFIFQYYREEENGRGNFPPRFSGLQFPNYSSELNVNALELDDSALYLCASSYPSGLSGQYFGPGTRLTVT.

V usage is TRBV2 and J usage is TRBJ1-5; TRBD1 is a possible D gene (5 bases). This CDR3 region has 14 residues. Germline loops: CDR1 SNHLY, CDR2 FYNNEI. V lost 5 bases to trimming and J lost 2 bases, with 10 bases between them. The CDR3 DNA is TGTGCCAGCAGTACTCAGGGCGGCAATCAGCCCCAGCATTTT. The encoded protein is CASSTQGGNQPQHF.

The chain has TRBV19 and TRBJ2-1; D is uncertain. The CDR3 runs 13 residues. In germline, CDR1 is LNHDA, CDR2 SQIVND (reference sequence). The ends were cut back, 7 bases at V and 2 bases at J, with 9 bases in the middle. Here the CDR3 reads CASKRVAYNEQFF. CDR3 nucleotide sequence: TGTGCCAGTAAACGGGTCGCCTACAATGAGCAGTTCTTC. Together with reference TRBV19 and TRBJ2-1, the CDR3 gives the full variable domain: DGGITQSPKYLFRKEGQNVTLSCEQNLNHDAMYWYRQDPGQGLRLIYYSQIVNDFQKGDIAEGYSVSREKKESFPLTVTSAQKNPTAFYLCASKRVAYNEQFFGPGTRLTVL.

The V and J genes are TRBV9 and TRBJ2-3; 9 bases match TRBD2. The J segment lost 0 bases and the V segment lost 0 bases, leaving 2 bases of the junction unmatched. This CDR3 has 16 residues. The germline V gene encodes CDR1 SGDLS and CDR2 YYNGEE. The CDR3 loop is CASSVGLAASTDTQYF. The DNA for the CDR3 is TGTGCCAGCAGCGTAGGACTAGCGGCTAGCACAGATACGCAGTATTTT.

The chain employs TRBV30 and TRBJ1-2; unclear D gene. The CDR3 totals 12 residues. The ends were cut back, 1 base at V and 5 bases at J, with 8 bases in the middle. From germline, CDR1 is GTSNPN and CDR2 SVGIG (reference sequence). The CDR3 region is CAWSATGYGYTF. The CDR3, as DNA: TGTGCCTGGAGTGCAACGGGTTATGGCTACACCTTC.

The rearrangement joins TRBV6-5 to TRBJ2-3, with TRBD1 matching 7 bases. Germline V CDR1 and CDR2: MNHEY, SVGAGI. V shed 6 bases, J shed 0 bases, and the junction held 6 bases outside the gene matches. The CDR3 totals 15 residues. This CDR3 reads CASRDTGVSTDTQYF. The DNA for the CDR3 is TGTGCCAGCAGGGATACAGGGGTTAGCACAGATACGCAGTATTTT.

The chain employs TRBV5-1 and TRBJ2-5; D remains unclear. Germline V lookup: CDR1 SGHRS, CDR2 YFSETQ. The CDR3 runs to 12 residues. V lost 0 bases, J lost 4 bases, and 4 bases lay in between. For the CDR3, the DNA is TGCGCCAGCAGCTTGGTAGTAGAGACCCAGTACTTC. Translated, it gives CASSLVVETQYF.

This clone was seen just once. This chain links TRBV3-1 (or the pseudogene TRBV3-2) with TRBJ2-7; TRBD2 aligns across 9 bases. After removal of 2 bases from V and 3 bases from J, the junction contained 5 bases not matched to a gene. The germline gives CDR1 LGHDT, CDR2 YNNKEL (reference sequence). The CDR3 spans 15 residues. This chain's CDR3 is CASSQWLAGHYEQYV. For the CDR3, the DNA is TGTGCCAGCAGCCAATGGCTAGCGGGACACTACGAGCAGTACGTC.

V and J are TRBV10-3 and TRBJ2-7; 12 bases agree with TRBD2. CDR3 length equals 17 residues. V lost 3 bases, J lost 0 bases, and 6 bases stayed unmatched. Germline V gene lookup returns CDR1 ENHRY and CDR2 SYGVKD. DNA for the CDR3: TGTGCCATCAGTGAAACTAGCGGGAGGCCGAGCTCCTACGAGCAGTACTTC. It translates to CAISETSGRPSSYEQYF.

V usage is TRBV6-6 and J usage is TRBJ2-7; 10 nucleotides agree with TRBD1. CDR1 and CDR2 (germline): MNHNY, SVGAGI (reference sequence). The ends lost 6 bases at V and 6 bases at J; junction bases unmatched: 5. The CDR3 contains 13 residues. CDR3 residues: CASSSGQGGEQYV. Here the CDR3 DNA reads TGTGCCAGCAGCTCTGGACAGGGGGGCGAGCAGTACGTC.

The J gene is TRBJ2-1, the V gene TRBV27; D is perhaps TRBD1 (5 bases). The CDR3 sequence is 13 residues long. Deletions cut 4 bases from V and 8 bases from J, with 12 bases between. Germline lookup yields CDR1 MNHEY and CDR2 SMNVEV (reference sequence). The CDR3 sequence is CASSSQGGDEQFF. As DNA, the CDR3 is TGTGCCAGCAGTTCGCAGGGCGGCGATGAGCAGTTCTTC.

V and J are TRBV5-4 and TRBJ1-2; no firm D call. This CDR3 region has 12 residues. Germline CDR1 is SGHNT and CDR2 is YYREEE (reference sequence). The V end lost 6 bases, the J end lost 10 bases, and 16 bases lay between the germline ends. The CDR3 DNA is TGTGCCAGCACCCCCGGGGTAGAAAACTACACCTTC. It specifies CASTPGVENYTF. Full variable domain (remainder filled in from reference TRBV5-4 and TRBJ1-2): ETGVTQSPTHLIKTRGQQVTLRCSSQSGHNTVSWYQQALGQGPQFIFQYYREEENGRGNFPPRFSGLQFPNYSSELNVNALELDDSALYLCASTPGVENYTFGSGTRLTVV.

This chain links TRBV19 with TRBJ2-3; 11 positions match TRBD2. The CDR3 loop spans 17 amino acids. V was pared by 9 bases and J by 1 base, with 12 bases of the junction left unmatched. Germline V lookup: CDR1 LNHDA, CDR2 SQIVND (reference sequence). The CDR3 sequence is CASCGLAGSYGTDTQYF. In nucleotides, the CDR3 is TGTGCCAGCTGTGGACTAGCGGGCTCCTATGGCACAGATACGCAGTATTTT.

The chain couples TRBV4-2 to TRBJ2-3, with a tentative D call TRBD2 (6 bases). The germline gives CDR1 LGHNA, CDR2 YNFKEQ. The CDR3 runs to 14 residues. V lost 1 base, J lost 6 bases, and 11 bases lay in between. For the CDR3, the DNA is TGTGCCAGCAGCCAAGTTAGCGGCGGCGATACGCAGTATTTT. Protein: CASSQVSGGDTQYF.

This clone was seen only once. The chain links TRBV3-1 (or the pseudogene TRBV3-2) to TRBJ1-1; TRBD1 agrees at 12 bases. Trimming at V came to 4 bases and at J to 8 bases, leaving 8 bases not matched to a gene. This CDR3 has 15 residues. CDR1 and CDR2 (germline): LGHDT, YNNKEL (reference sequence). CDR3 DNA sequence: TGTGCCAGCAGCCCTAGCCCGGGACAGGGGGCAGAAGCTTTCTTT. It is translated as CASSPSPGQGAEAFF.

The chain employs TRBV19 and TRBJ2-7; possible D gene TRBD1, 8 bases. V shed 5 bases and J shed 3 bases, with 11 bases lying between them. Germline assignment: CDR1 LNHDA and CDR2 SQIVND (reference sequence). This CDR3 contains 13 residues. CDR3 protein: CASSYRGGYEQYV. DNA for the CDR3: TGTGCCAGTAGTTACAGGGGGGGCTACGAGCAGTACGTC.

The rearrangement joins TRBV25-1 to TRBJ2-2; perhaps TRBD2 as D (6 bases). The ends were cut back, 7 bases at V and 4 bases at J, with 10 bases in the middle. Germline values: CDR1 MGHDK, CDR2 SYGVNS. The CDR3 totals 13 residues. CDR3 protein: CASTPGVTGELFF. The DNA for the CDR3 is TGTGCCAGCACACCGGGAGTCACCGGGGAGCTGTTTTTT.

The chain carries TRBV5-4 and TRBJ2-7, with D possibly being TRBD1 (5 bases). This CDR3 comprises 13 residues. V shed 4 bases and J shed 3 bases, with 11 bases lying between them. Germline assignment: CDR1 SGHNT and CDR2 YYREEE (reference sequence). The CDR3 coding sequence is TGTGCCAGCAGCCAAAAGACAGACTACGAGCAGTACTTC. Translation gives CASSQKTDYEQYF. Filled out from reference TRBV5-4 and TRBJ2-7, the complete variable domain reads ETGVTQSPTHLIKTRGQQVTLRCSSQSGHNTVSWYQQALGQGPQFIFQYYREEENGRGNFPPRFSGLQFPNYSSELNVNALELDDSALYLCASSQKTDYEQYFGPGTRLTVT.